One and the same sample provided the 5 T cell receptor beta chains below, sequenced in a study of beta chain features in type 1 diabetes. Study-level points and caveats: Moderately but significantly shorter TCRB CDR3s were found in Type 1 diabetes patients in all four CD4+ subsets.

Every isolated RNA sample was fully reverse transcribed, so sequencing captured expressed TCRB transcripts. Assay used: immunoSEQ multiplex PCR; TCRdb lists only in-frame clones, some missing. The sample records 20,000 to 30,000 clones, about two thirds being singletons. Their recognized antigens are unknown. Sequencing used Tregs from blood. Receptors originate from a man aged 18-30 years with type 1 diabetes.

This clone came up a few times. This chain links TRBV2 with TRBJ2-2; a weak D match, TRBD2 (5 bases). The germline V gene has CDR1 SNHLY and CDR2 FYNNEI. CDR3 size: 12 residues. V was shortened by 6 bases and J by 4 bases, with 6 bases between the two germline ends. In DNA, the CDR3 is TGTGCCAGCAGGGCGGGCACCGGGGAGCTGTTTTTT. This encodes CASRAGTGELFF.

V usage is TRBV28 and J usage is TRBJ2-1; 8 nucleotides line up with TRBD2. The J segment lost 3 bases and the V segment lost 10 bases, leaving 5 bases of the junction unmatched. Looked up from germline, CDR1 is MDHEN and CDR2 is SYDVKM. The CDR3 consists of 13 residues. CDR3 amino acids: CATAAGGYNEQFF. The CDR3 region has the DNA TGTGCCACTGCCGCGGGGGGCTACAATGAGCAGTTCTTC.

The chain recombines TRBV5-1 with TRBJ2-7, with 8 bases aligning to TRBD2. Germline V lookup: CDR1 SGHRS, CDR2 YFSETQ. The CDR3 is 15 amino acids. The trim removed 0 bases at V and 3 bases at J, leaving 5 bases unmatched. The CDR3 loop is CASSLATGGFYEQYF. CDR3 in DNA: TGCGCCAGCAGCTTGGCGACGGGAGGGTTCTACGAGCAGTACTTC.

The V and J genes are TRBV6-1 and TRBJ1-5, with 7 bases identical to TRBD1. Germline CDR1 and CDR2: MNHNS and SASEGT. After removal of 2 bases from V and 1 base from J, the junction contained 8 bases not matched to a gene. There are 17 residues in the CDR3. The CDR3: CASSESRGGRSNQPQHF. The DNA of the CDR3 is TGTGCCAGCAGTGAATCAAGAGGGGGCCGGAGCAATCAGCCCCAGCATTTT.

This chain links TRBV28 with TRBJ2-7, with 7 bases matching TRBD1. This CDR3 is built from 17 residues. V was pared by 1 base and J by 1 base, with 10 bases of the junction left unmatched. Germline assignment: CDR1 MDHEN and CDR2 SYDVKM. CDR3 amino acids: CASSLSTHRGRSYEQYF. The CDR3 coding sequence is TGTGCCAGCAGTTTATCAACCCACAGGGGCCGTTCCTACGAGCAGTACTTC.